The clone carrying this TCR beta chain was detected only a few times. The sample is drawn from a study of response to subunit inactivated influenza vaccine. The CDR3 loop spans 14 amino acids. Germline CDR1 SGHTA, CDR2 FQGNSA. V gave up 2 bases and J gave up 3 bases, with 11 bases separating them. One entry per CDR3 protein results from TCRdb running MiXCR on the RT-PCR reads. The sample consists of more than 500,000 distinct CDR3 sequences, 11% of them appearing once. The same data also went into a second study, on T cells expressing NK-cell markers. That study reports: 5'RACE template switching with UMIs generated TCR beta cDNA.

The V call is TRBV7-2, the J call TRBJ2-7, with D possibly TRBD1 on 5 matching bases. This material consisted of PBMCs from blood, taken on the day of vaccination. The clonotype was recovered from a man aged 50 to 60 who received an inactivated influenza vaccine. The CDR3 sequence is CASSLSQGLYEQYF. CDR3 nucleotides: TGTGCCAGCAGCTTAAGCCAGGGCCTCTACGAGCAGTACTTC.